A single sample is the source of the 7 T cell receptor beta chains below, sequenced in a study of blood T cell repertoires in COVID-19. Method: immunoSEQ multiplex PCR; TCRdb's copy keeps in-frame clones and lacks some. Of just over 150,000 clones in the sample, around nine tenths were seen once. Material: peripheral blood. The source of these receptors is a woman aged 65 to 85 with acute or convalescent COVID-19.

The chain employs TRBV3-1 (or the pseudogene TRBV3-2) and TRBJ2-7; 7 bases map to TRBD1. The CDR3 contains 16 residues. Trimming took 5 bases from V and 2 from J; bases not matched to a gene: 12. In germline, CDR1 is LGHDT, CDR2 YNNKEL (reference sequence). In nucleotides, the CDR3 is TGTGCCAGCAGCTACCATATGAGGACAGGCCCCTACGAGCAGTACGTC. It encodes CASSYHMRTGPYEQYV.

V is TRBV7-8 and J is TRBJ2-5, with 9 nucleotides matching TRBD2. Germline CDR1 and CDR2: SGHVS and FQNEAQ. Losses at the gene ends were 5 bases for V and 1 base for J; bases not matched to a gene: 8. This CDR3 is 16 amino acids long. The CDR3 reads CASSAISGGFQETQYF. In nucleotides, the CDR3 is TGTGCCAGCAGCGCAATCAGCGGGGGGTTCCAAGAGACCCAGTACTTC.

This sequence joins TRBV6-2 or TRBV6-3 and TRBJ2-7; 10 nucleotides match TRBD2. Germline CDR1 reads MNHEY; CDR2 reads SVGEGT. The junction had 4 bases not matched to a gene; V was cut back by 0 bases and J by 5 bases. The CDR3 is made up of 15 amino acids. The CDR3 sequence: CASSYSKRGGHEQYV. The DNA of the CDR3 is TGTGCCAGCAGTTACTCGAAGCGGGGGGGCCACGAGCAGTACGTC.

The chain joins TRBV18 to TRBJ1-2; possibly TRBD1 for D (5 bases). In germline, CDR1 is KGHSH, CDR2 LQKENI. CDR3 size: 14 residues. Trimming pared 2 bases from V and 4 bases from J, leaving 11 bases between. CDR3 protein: CASSPSTEVYGYTF. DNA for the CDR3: TGTGCCAGCTCACCATCGACAGAAGTCTATGGCTACACCTTC.

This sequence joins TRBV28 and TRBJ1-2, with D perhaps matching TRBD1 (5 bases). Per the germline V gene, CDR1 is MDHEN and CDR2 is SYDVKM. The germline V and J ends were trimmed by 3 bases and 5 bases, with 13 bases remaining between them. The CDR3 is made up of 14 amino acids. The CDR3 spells CASSFQGLGYGYTF. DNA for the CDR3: TGTGCCAGCAGTTTTCAGGGTTTAGGTTATGGCTACACCTTC.

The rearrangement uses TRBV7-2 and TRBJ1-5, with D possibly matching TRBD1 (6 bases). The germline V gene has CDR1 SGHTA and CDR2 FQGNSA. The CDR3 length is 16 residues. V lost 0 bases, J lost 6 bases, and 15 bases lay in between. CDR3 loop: CASSLAQGQLTQPQHF. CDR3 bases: TGTGCCAGCAGCTTAGCTCAGGGGCAGTTGACTCAGCCCCAGCATTTT.

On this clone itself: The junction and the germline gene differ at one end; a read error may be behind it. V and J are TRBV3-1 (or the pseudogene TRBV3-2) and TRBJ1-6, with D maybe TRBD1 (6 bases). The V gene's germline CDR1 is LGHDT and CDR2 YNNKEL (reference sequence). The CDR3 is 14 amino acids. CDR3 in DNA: TGTGCCAGCAGCCCGGACAGCGTTAATACACCCCTCCACTTT. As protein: CASSPDSVNTPLHF.